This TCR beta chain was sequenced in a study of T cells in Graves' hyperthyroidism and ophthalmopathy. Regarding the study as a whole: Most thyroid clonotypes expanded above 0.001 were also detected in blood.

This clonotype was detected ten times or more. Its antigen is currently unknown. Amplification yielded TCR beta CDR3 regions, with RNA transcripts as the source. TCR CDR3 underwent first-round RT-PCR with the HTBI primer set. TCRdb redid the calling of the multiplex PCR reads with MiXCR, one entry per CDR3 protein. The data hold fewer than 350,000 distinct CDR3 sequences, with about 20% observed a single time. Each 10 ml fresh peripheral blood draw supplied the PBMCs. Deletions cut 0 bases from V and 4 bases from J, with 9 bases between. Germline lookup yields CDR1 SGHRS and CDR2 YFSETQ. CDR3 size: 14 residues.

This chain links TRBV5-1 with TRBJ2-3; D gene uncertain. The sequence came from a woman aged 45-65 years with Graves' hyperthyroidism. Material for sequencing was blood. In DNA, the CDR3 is TGCGCCAGCAGCTTGGGAGTAGGATCAGATACGCAGTATTTT. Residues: CASSLGVGSDTQYF. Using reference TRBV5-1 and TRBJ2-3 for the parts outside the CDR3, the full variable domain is KAGVTQTPRYLIKTRGQQVTLSCSPISGHRSVSWYQQTPGQGLQFLFEYFSETQRNKGNFPGRFSGRQFSNSRSEMNVSTLELGDSALYLCASSLGVGSDTQYFGPGTRLTVL.